The rows below give T cell receptor beta chains drawn from one sample of a study of human T cells and chemical hapten exposure. TCRdb itself ran the RACE reads through MiXCR, one entry per CDR3 protein. Here the sample spans over 100,000 distinct CDR3 sequences, about 11% being singletons. Sequenced material: whole blood, taken in connection with sensitization to the hapten diphenylcyclopropenone (DPC). All receptors come from a woman aged 45-59 years with alopecia areata. Some clones in this sample may be carry-over from other donors' samples. Both conserved end residues are part of each CDR3.

J	V	CDR3
TRBJ1-1	TRBV9	CASSLSWGTEAFF
TRBJ1-3	TRBV6-5	CASRSQAAGPGNTIYF
TRBJ2-3	TRBV11-3	CASSLDGRGGDTQYF
TRBJ1-2	TRBV2	CASSERRKGDYGYTF
TRBJ2-6	TRBV5-1	CASLEAGANVLTF
TRBJ1-1	TRBV12-3/TRBV12-4	CASSLWAMNTEAFF
TRBJ1-1	TRBV27	CASTPRQGDREAFF
TRBJ2-2	TRBV28	CASSFLTPGELFF
TRBJ1-6	TRBV6-5	CASSYGQGGSPLHF
TRBJ1-1	TRBV9	CASSVLGDMGTEAFF
TRBJ2-5	TRBV4-2	CASSQGGLAGGYPETQYF
TRBJ1-1	TRBV5-6	CASSPPTGNTEAFF
TRBJ2-1	TRBV20-1	CSARDPSLAGGYNEQFF
TRBJ1-1	TRBV7-8	CASSLVTGGKMNTEAFF
TRBJ2-3	TRBV27	CASSPQGTLTDTQYF
TRBJ2-1	TRBV6-5	CASSPGLAGVEQFF
TRBJ1-1	TRBV5-5	CASSLQRAHTEAFF
TRBJ2-1	TRBV29-1	CSARTSGIYDQFF
TRBJ1-1	TRBV6-5	CASSYRAGEAFF
TRBJ2-1	TRBV12-3/TRBV12-4	CASSPGGAEQFF
TRBJ1-4	TRBV7-6	CASSLSSFNEKLFF
TRBJ2-5	TRBV6-2/TRBV6-3	CASSPGLAGGRETQYF
TRBJ1-3	TRBV9	CASSPLPDSGNTIYF
TRBJ1-3	TRBV9	CASSTGPSGSGNTIYF
TRBJ1-2	TRBV6-5	CASSLRPSMSYGYTF
TRBJ1-4	TRBV12-3/TRBV12-4	CASSPKEELFF
TRBJ2-7	TRBV10-3	CAISEHRDNEQYF
TRBJ2-3	TRBV28	CASSSQGAGGPDTQYF
TRBJ2-4	TRBV7-2	CASSFPYRDFKNIQYF
TRBJ2-2	TRBV12-3/TRBV12-4	CASNVGPTGELFF
TRBJ1-1	TRBV6-2/TRBV6-3	CASSYSIGMNTEAFF
TRBJ2-3	TRBV14	CASSQGKRDRASSTDTQYF
TRBJ1-4	TRBV6-1	CASTQGAVRFF
TRBJ2-7	TRBV18	CASSQDQLGEQYF
TRBJ2-4	TRBV20-1	CSAKLGGSLGNIQYF
TRBJ2-3	TRBV12-3/TRBV12-4	CASSPNPGTSGRANTQYF
TRBJ1-2	TRBV29-1	CSVGKGLDYGYTF
TRBJ1-3	TRBV3-1	CASSQRSGNTIYF
TRBJ2-3	TRBV20-1	CSARDPGRVATQYF
TRBJ2-4	TRBV20-1	CSARSLAGGPLIQYF
TRBJ1-2	TRBV20-1	CSAGGVSNYGYTF
TRBJ2-2	TRBV7-3	CASSSRPGELFF
TRBJ2-4	TRBV14	CASSLGLAGAKNIQYF